This T cell receptor beta chain was recorded in a study of T-cell memory formation after mild COVID-19. At the level of the study: The study found TCR clusters largely donor specific. The study, taken as a whole, reports: For contracting clones, CD4+ ones sat mainly in CM and EM, CD8+ in EMRA.

This CDR3 comprises 15 residues. Germline CDR1 and CDR2: SGHRS and YFSETQ. J gave up 3 bases and V 4 bases, and 7 bases lay outside the gene matches. In regard to this clonotype: What it binds is unknown.

5'RACE with constant-segment primers built TCRalpha and TCRbeta cDNA libraries with UMIs. MiXCR, run by TCRdb on the 5' RACE reads, gives a single entry per CDR3 protein. The data hold hundreds of thousands of distinct CDR3 sequences, with roughly 26% observed a single time. Sample: PBMCs or a T cell subset sorted from them (not recorded which). This TCR derives from an adult woman who had mild COVID-19 (a few samples of this study predate the infection). Cell type and time point are not known. This chain connects TRBV5-1 to TRBJ1-5; TRBD1 aligns across 7 bases. The CDR3 nucleotides are TGCGCCAGCAGCACGACAGGGATGGACAATCAGCCCCAGCATTTT. This gives the protein CASSTTGMDNQPQHF.